This T cell receptor (beta chain) was obtained from a study of cytomegalovirus exposure and HLA in healthy donors. On this clone itself: One end of the junction varies from germline; a read error may be responsible.

The PCR used 60 Vbeta and 13 Jbeta primers. Authors' methods: In a later analysis, the count reached some 88 million unique TCR beta chains, with 10 million to 11 million shared. Using immunoSEQ multiplex PCR, the repertoire was profiled, and TCRdb retains in-frame clones only, with some absent. V and J calls and clone size come straight from that table; D and trimming were deduced from the DNA. Found here are more than 90,000 clones, roughly 70% of them singletons; the top ten hold 8% to 9.5%. The CDR3 extends over 14 amino acids. Germline V lookup: CDR1 SSHAT, CDR2 FNYEAQ (reference sequence). This clonotype was sampled from a man aged 25 to 45 in good health and CMV-seropositive. The sequencing sample was made of PBMCs. The chain carries TRBV7-7 and TRBJ2-3, with D unclear. For the CDR3, the DNA is TGTGCTAGCAGCCCAGCGCAAGGCACAGATACGCAGTATTTT. Its protein is CASSPAQGTDTQYF. Filled out from reference TRBV7-7 and TRBJ2-3, the complete variable domain reads GAGVSQSPRYKVTKRGQDVTLRCDPISSHATLYWYQQALGQGPEFLTYFNYEAQPDKSGLPSDRFSAERPEGSISTLTIQRTEQRDSAMYRCASSPAQGTDTQYFGPGTRLTVL.